What follows are 14 T cell receptor beta chains derived from one specimen sequenced in a study of neoadjuvant anti-PD-1 for oral cavity cancer. Profiling relied on immunoSEQ multiplex PCR, and the TCRdb table lists in-frame clones only, not all of them. The table records around 7,600 clones, around 53% of them present only once. The starting material was tumor tissue, obtained before nivolumab (anti-PD-1) treatment. The receptor source for this set is a person aged 35-79 years with oral cavity squamous cell carcinoma.

The rearrangement joins TRBV10-1 to TRBJ2-2; TRBD2 aligns across 8 bases. Germline CDR1 WNHNN, CDR2 SYGVQD (reference sequence). The CDR3 loop spans 18 amino acids. Trimming took 2 bases from V and 0 from J; bases not matched to a gene: 8. The CDR3 region has the DNA TGCGCCAGCAGTGAGCTCCCGACTAGCGACCCGAACACCGGGGAGCTGTTTTTT. Translated: CASSELPTSDPNTGELFF.

The J gene is TRBJ2-1, the V gene TRBV28; 9 bases align to TRBD1. Germline V gene sequence: CDR1 MDHEN, CDR2 SYDVKM. The CDR3 consists of 15 residues. V dropped 5 bases and J dropped 2; count of bases not matched to a gene: 4. The CDR3, as DNA: TGTGCCAGCAGTACGACAGGGGGAACCTACAATGAGCAGTTCTTC. This translates into CASSTTGGTYNEQFF.

By sample fraction, this clone is medium-sized (0.01 to 0.1%). J is TRBJ1-1 and V is TRBV4-1; the D is unclear. CDR3 length equals 14 residues. V lost 1 base to trimming and J lost 1 base, with 7 bases between them. Germline CDR1 MGHRA, CDR2 YSYEKL. CDR3 region: CASSQAQANTEAFF. CDR3 DNA sequence: TGCGCCAGCAGCCAAGCACAAGCGAACACTGAAGCTTTCTTT.

This clone was picked up a small number of times. This rearrangement joins TRBV5-1 to TRBJ2-3; D not certain. Trimming took off 0 bases at V and 2 bases at J, with 7 bases between the two ends. Germline CDR1 SGHRS, CDR2 YFSETQ. The CDR3 loop spans 14 amino acids. The CDR3 nucleotides are TGCGCCAGCAGCTTGGACGACCTCACAGATACGCAGTATTTT. It codes for CASSLDDLTDTQYF.

The chain links TRBV6-1 to TRBJ2-7; the D call may be TRBD1 or TRBD2 (5 bases each). Per the germline V gene, CDR1 is MNHNS and CDR2 is SASEGT. Between the trimmed V and J ends, which lost 5 bases and 0 bases, there was a span of 14 bases. CDR3 size: 15 residues. For the CDR3, the DNA is TGTGCCAGCAGTCCCGGGACGGTCTTCTCCTACGAGCAGTACTTC. It yields the protein CASSPGTVFSYEQYF.

The chain joins TRBV30 to TRBJ1-1; no clear D. CDR3 size: 11 residues. V was trimmed by 0 bases and J by 7 bases, leaving 6 bases between them. CDR1 is GTSNPN, CDR2 SVGIG, per germline (reference sequence). CDR3 nucleotides: TGTGCCTGGAGTGTCGTCAGTGAAGCTTTCTTT. It yields the protein CAWSVVSEAFF.

The chain combines TRBV5-6 with TRBJ2-2; possible D gene TRBD2, 6 bases. Germline CDR1 reads SGHDT; CDR2 reads YYEEEE. This CDR3 has 14 amino acids. Between the trimmed V and J ends, which lost 2 bases and 4 bases, there was a span of 9 bases. The CDR3 sequence: CASSFDGSTGELFF. The CDR3 DNA reads as TGTGCCAGCAGCTTCGACGGGAGCACCGGGGAGCTGTTTTTT.

This chain connects TRBV10-3 to TRBJ2-7; TRBD1 aligns across 10 bases. Unmatched junction bases numbered 7, after V lost 5 bases and J lost 6 bases. Germline values: CDR1 ENHRY, CDR2 SYGVKD. The CDR3 has 14 residues. This CDR3 is CAISPGTGVAEQYF. The DNA for the CDR3 is TGTGCCATCAGTCCCGGGACAGGGGTGGCCGAGCAGTACTTC.

The gene calls are TRBV5-4 and TRBJ2-2; maybe TRBD2 (6 bases). V was clipped by 4 bases and J by 6 bases, with 16 bases between them. CDR1 SGHNT and CDR2 YYREEE come from the germline V gene (reference sequence). The CDR3 extends over 15 amino acids. CDR3 residues: CASSQDPTSSGELFF. The CDR3 DNA reads as TGTGCCAGCAGCCAAGATCCGACTAGTTCCGGGGAGCTGTTTTTT.

The chain has TRBV29-1 and TRBJ2-7; 9 bases map to TRBD2. The CDR3 spans 13 residues. J lost 2 bases, V lost 4 bases, and 3 bases had no gene match. Germline V gene sequence: CDR1 SQVTM, CDR2 ANQGSEA. The CDR3 nucleotides read TGCAGCGTTGTGGCGGGGGGGCCCTACGAGCAGTACTTC. It yields the protein CSVVAGGPYEQYF.

The CDR3 nucleotides are TGCAGCGTTGCCCGGACAGGGGGCGATCTGGGAATACACAATGAGCAGTTCTTC. Translation gives CSVARTGGDLGIHNEQFF. J is TRBJ2-1 and V is TRBV29-1, with 11 bases identical to TRBD1. The CDR3 covers 18 residues. The trim removed 4 bases at V and 5 bases at J, leaving 16 bases unmatched. Germline V gene lookup returns CDR1 SQVTM and CDR2 ANQGSEA.

This sequence joins TRBV30 and TRBJ1-4; the match to TRBD1 covers 8 bases. Per the germline V gene, CDR1 is GTSNPN and CDR2 is SVGIG (reference sequence). The ends lost 0 bases at V and 1 base at J; junction bases unmatched: 4. The CDR3 spans 16 residues. In DNA form, the CDR3 reads TGTGCCTGGAGTGTACAGGGGGGAAGAACTAATGAAAAACTGTTTTTT. Its translation is CAWSVQGGRTNEKLFF.

This clone occurred once. V usage is TRBV7-9 and J usage is TRBJ2-3; 13 bases align to TRBD2. The CDR3 runs 16 residues. Germline values: CDR1 SEHNR, CDR2 FQNEAQ (reference sequence). The V segment lost 4 bases and the J segment 3 bases; nucleotides outside the gene matches: 4. The CDR3 is CASSYRTSGSTDTQYF. CDR3 nucleotides: TGTGCCAGCAGCTACCGGACTAGCGGGAGTACAGATACGCAGTATTTT.

The chain couples TRBV5-1 to TRBJ2-3, with TRBD2 identical over 7 bases. The V gene end was trimmed by 4 bases and the J gene end by 0 bases; junction bases not matched to a gene: 8. The CDR3 covers 16 residues. Germline values: CDR1 SGHRS, CDR2 YFSETQ. This CDR3 is CASSADYSGSTDTQYF. CDR3 in DNA: TGCGCCAGCAGCGCTGACTATAGCGGGAGCACAGATACGCAGTATTTT.